This TCR beta chain was recovered during a study of control samples from healthy donors and cancer patients (TCRdb year 2020). The library was made by the immunoSEQ multiplex PCR assay. TCRdb re-hosts the immuneACCESS table, in-frame sequences only. Its copies lack some clones; in the studies checked, an unresolved V gene accounts for under half of them, and the cause for the rest is not known. The sample has 150,000 or so clones on record, 80% to 95% of them singletons. The ten largest clonotypes hold 2.5% to 3% of the sample. About this clone itself: The specificity of this receptor is unknown. Base qualities are not at hand, and no much larger clone is one base apart.

The receptor was isolated from a man aged 35 to 55 in good health. Sequenced: blood.

The CDR3 reads as follows: CVGTGGAGVGEKLFF. Read as DNA, the sequence is TGTGTCGGGACAGGGGGCGCGGGTGTAGGTGAAAAACTGTTTTTT. The sequence links TRBV27 to TRBJ1-4, and TRBD1 aligns with 12 junction nucleotides. CDR1 and CDR2, per the germline V gene (reference sequence), are MNHEY and SMNVEV. The CDR3 contains 15 residues, cysteine and phenylalanine counted. Only CDR3 DNA remains: 45 bases, in frame from the first base.